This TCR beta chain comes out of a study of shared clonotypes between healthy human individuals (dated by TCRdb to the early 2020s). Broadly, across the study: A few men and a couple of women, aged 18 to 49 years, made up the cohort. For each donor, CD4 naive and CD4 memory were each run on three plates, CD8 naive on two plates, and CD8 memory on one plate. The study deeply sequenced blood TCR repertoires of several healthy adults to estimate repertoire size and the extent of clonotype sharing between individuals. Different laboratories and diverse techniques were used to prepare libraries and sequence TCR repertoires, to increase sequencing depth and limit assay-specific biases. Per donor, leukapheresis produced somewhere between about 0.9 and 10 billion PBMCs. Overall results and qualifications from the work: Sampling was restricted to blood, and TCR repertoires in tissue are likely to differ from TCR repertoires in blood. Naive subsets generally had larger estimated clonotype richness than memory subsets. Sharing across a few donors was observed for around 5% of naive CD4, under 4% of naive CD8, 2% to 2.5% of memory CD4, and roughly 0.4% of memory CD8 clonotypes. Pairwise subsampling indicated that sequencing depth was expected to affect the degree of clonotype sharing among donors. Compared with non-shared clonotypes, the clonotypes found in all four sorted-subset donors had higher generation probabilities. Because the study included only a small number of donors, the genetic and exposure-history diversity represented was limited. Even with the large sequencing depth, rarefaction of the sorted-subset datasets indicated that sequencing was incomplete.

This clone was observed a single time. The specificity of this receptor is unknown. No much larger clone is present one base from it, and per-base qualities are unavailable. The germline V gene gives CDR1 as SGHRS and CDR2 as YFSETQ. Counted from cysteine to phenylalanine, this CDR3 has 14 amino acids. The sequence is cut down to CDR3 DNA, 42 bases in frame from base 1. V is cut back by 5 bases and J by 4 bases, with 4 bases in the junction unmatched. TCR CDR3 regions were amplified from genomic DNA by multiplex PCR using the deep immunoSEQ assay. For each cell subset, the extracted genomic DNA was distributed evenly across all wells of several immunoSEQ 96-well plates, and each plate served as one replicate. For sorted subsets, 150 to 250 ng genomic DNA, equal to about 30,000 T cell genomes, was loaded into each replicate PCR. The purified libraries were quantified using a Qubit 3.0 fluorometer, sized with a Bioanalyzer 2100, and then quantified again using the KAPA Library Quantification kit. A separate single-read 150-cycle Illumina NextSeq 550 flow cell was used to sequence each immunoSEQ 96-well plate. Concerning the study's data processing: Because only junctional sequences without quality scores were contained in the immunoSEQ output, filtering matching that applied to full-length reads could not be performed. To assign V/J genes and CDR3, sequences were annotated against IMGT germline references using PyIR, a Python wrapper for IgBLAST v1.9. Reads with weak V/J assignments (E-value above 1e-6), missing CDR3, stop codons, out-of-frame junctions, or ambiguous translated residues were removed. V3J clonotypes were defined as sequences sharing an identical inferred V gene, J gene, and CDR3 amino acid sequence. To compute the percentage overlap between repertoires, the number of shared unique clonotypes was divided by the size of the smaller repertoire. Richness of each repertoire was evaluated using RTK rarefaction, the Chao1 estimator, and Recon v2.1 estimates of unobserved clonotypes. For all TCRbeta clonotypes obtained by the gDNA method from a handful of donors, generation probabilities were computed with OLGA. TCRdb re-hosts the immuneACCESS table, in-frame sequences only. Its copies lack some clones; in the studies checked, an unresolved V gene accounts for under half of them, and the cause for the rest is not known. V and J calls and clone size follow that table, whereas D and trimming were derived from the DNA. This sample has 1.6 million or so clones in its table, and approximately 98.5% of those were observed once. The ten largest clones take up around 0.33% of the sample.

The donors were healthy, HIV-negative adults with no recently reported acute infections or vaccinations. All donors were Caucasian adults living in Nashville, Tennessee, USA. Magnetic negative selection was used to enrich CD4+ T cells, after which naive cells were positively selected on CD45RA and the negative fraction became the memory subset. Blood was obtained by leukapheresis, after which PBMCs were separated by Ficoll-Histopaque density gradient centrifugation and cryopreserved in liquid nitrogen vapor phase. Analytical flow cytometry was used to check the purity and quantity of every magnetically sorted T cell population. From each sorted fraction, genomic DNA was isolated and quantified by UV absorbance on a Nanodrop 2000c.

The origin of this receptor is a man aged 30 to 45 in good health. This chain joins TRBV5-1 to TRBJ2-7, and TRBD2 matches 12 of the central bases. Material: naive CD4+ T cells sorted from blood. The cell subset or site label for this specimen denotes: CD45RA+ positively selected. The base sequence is TGCGCCAGCAGAAAGACTAGCGGGAGTTACGAGCAGTACTTC. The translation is CASRKTSGSYEQYF.